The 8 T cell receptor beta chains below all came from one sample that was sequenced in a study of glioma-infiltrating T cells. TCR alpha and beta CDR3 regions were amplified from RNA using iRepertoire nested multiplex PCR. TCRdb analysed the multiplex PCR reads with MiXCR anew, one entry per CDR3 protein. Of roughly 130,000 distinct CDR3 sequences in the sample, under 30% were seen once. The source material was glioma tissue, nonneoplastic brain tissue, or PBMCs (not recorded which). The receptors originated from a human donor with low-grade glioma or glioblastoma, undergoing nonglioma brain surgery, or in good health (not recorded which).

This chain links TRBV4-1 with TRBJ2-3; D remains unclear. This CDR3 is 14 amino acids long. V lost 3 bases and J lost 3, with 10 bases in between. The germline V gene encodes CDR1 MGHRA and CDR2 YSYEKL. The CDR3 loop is CASSQVPHTDTQYF. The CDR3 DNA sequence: TGCGCCAGCAGCCAGGTTCCTCATACAGATACGCAGTATTTT.

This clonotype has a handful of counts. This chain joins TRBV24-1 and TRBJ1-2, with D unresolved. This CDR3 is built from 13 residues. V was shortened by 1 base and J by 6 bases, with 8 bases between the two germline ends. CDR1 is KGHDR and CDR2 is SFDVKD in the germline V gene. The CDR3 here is CATSDFGFDGYTF. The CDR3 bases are TGTGCCACCAGTGATTTTGGGTTTGATGGCTACACCTTC.

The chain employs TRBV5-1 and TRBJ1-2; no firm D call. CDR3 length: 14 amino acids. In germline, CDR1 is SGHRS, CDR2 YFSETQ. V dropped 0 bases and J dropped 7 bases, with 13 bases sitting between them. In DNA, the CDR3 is TGCGCCAGCAGCTTGGCCGGAGCAGGTAGTGGCTACACCTTC. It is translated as CASSLAGAGSGYTF.

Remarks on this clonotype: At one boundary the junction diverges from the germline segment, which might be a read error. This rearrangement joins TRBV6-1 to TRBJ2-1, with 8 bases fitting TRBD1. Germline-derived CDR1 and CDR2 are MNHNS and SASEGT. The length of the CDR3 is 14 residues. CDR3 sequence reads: CDSSGRTGNNEQFF. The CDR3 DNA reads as TGTGACAGCAGTGGAAGGACAGGGAACAATGAGCAGTTCTTC.

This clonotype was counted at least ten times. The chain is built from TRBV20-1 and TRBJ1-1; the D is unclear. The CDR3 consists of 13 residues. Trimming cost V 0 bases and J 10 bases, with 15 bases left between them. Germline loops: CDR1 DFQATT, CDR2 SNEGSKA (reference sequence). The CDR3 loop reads CSARDSALSGAFF. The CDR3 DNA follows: TGCAGTGCTAGAGATTCAGCTCTTAGTGGAGCTTTCTTT.

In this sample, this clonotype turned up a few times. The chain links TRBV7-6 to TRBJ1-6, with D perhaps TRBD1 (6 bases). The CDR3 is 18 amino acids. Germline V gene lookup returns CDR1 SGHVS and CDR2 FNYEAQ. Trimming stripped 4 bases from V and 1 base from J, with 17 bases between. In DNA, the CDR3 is TGTGCCAGCAGCTCGTCGACAGGTCCCGGGTCCTATAATTCACCCCTCCACTTT. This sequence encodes CASSSSTGPGSYNSPLHF.

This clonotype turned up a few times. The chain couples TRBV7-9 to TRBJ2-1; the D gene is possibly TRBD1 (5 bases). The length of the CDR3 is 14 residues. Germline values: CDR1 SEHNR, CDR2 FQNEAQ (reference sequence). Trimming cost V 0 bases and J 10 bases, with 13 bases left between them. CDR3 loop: CASSLAGASGEQFF. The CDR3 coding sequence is TGTGCCAGCAGCTTAGCAGGGGCTTCAGGGGAGCAGTTCTTC.

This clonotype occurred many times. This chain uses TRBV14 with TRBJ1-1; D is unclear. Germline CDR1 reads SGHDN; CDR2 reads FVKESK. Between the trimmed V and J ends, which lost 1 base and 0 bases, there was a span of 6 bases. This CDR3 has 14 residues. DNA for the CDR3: TGTGCCAGCAGCCAAGCAGGTATGAACACTGAAGCTTTCTTT. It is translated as CASSQAGMNTEAFF.